A selection of T cell receptor beta chains follows, all from one sample in a study of vaccination and CD4 T cells after COVID-19. TCRdb analysed the PCR reads with MiXCR anew, one entry per CDR3 protein. Of approximately 10,000 distinct CDR3 sequences listed, roughly 65% are singletons. These receptors lack a known antigen. The material sequenced was CD4+ T cells from blood, cultured in vitro. Every receptor here comes from a human donor who had recovered from COVID-19. The CDR3 runs from the conserved cysteine through the conserved F or W. The order of the fields is V gene, J gene, clone size, D gene, CDR3 protein, CDR3 DNA. The D gene is left open where the match is weak. The size of a clone is reported for some rows only, either as once, few or many, or as a class for expanded clones.

v_gene: TRBV15; j_gene: TRBJ2-3; abundance: NA; d_gene: NA; CDR3aa: CATSRDLGTDTQYF; CDR3nt: TGTGCCACCAGCAGAGATCTGGGCACAGATACGCAGTATTTT
v_gene: TRBV15; j_gene: TRBJ1-5; abundance: NA; d_gene: NA; CDR3aa: CATSRARVSNQPQHF; CDR3nt: TGTGCCACCAGCAGAGCCAGGGTTAGCAATCAGCCCCAGCATTTT
v_gene: TRBV6-1; j_gene: TRBJ2-7; abundance: NA; d_gene: NA; CDR3aa: CASSPTGNAYEQYF; CDR3nt: TGTGCCAGCAGTCCGACCGGCAACGCCTACGAGCAGTACTTC
v_gene: TRBV20-1; j_gene: TRBJ2-5; abundance: few; d_gene: NA; CDR3aa: CSATKGRQETQYF; CDR3nt: TGCAGTGCTACGAAGGGCCGACAAGAGACCCAGTACTTC
v_gene: TRBV15; j_gene: TRBJ2-1; abundance: once; d_gene: NA; CDR3aa: CATSREGANNEQFF; CDR3nt: TGTGCCACCAGCCGGGAGGGGGCCAACAATGAGCAGTTCTTC
v_gene: TRBV15; j_gene: TRBJ1-2; abundance: NA; d_gene: NA; CDR3aa: CATSRAKGRGRADYGYTF; CDR3nt: TGTGCCACCAGCAGAGCGAAAGGTCGGGGCAGGGCGGACTATGGCTACACCTTC
v_gene: TRBV20-1; j_gene: TRBJ1-5; abundance: NA; d_gene: TRBD1; CDR3aa: CSATYRGQPQHF; CDR3nt: TGCAGTGCTACCTACAGGGGTCAGCCCCAGCATTTT
v_gene: TRBV27; j_gene: TRBJ2-3; abundance: NA; d_gene: TRBD2; CDR3aa: CASSFAGRADTQYF; CDR3nt: TGTGCCAGCAGTTTCGCCGGGAGGGCAGATACGCAGTATTTT
v_gene: TRBV7-2; j_gene: TRBJ1-2; abundance: once; d_gene: NA; CDR3aa: CASSPYGPLYGYTF; CDR3nt: TGTGCCAGCAGCCCGTATGGGCCATTATATGGCTACACCTTC
v_gene: TRBV20-1; j_gene: TRBJ2-7; abundance: NA; d_gene: NA; CDR3aa: CSARGPSYTYEQYF; CDR3nt: TGCAGTGCTAGAGGGCCTAGCTACACCTACGAGCAGTACTTC
v_gene: TRBV20-1; j_gene: TRBJ2-7; abundance: NA; d_gene: NA; CDR3aa: CSARGDYEQYF; CDR3nt: TGCAGTGCTAGAGGTGACTACGAGCAGTACTTC
v_gene: TRBV6-2/TRBV6-3; j_gene: TRBJ2-6; abundance: NA; d_gene: NA; CDR3aa: CASGSGGAGANVLTF; CDR3nt: TGTGCCAGCGGGAGTGGGGGTGCTGGGGCCAACGTCCTGACTTTC
v_gene: TRBV28; j_gene: TRBJ1-5; abundance: NA; d_gene: NA; CDR3aa: CASSGSQPQHF; CDR3nt: TGTGCCAGCAGCGGGTCTCAGCCCCAGCATTTT
v_gene: TRBV7-2; j_gene: TRBJ1-2; abundance: NA; d_gene: NA; CDR3aa: CASSLDGGGGYTF; CDR3nt: TGTGCCAGCAGCCTGGACGGGGGAGGTGGCTACACCTTC
v_gene: TRBV7-7; j_gene: TRBJ2-1; abundance: NA; d_gene: NA; CDR3aa: CASSLVTKGGGNEQFF; CDR3nt: TGTGCCAGCAGCTTAGTGACTAAGGGAGGTGGGAATGAGCAGTTCTTC
v_gene: TRBV24-1; j_gene: TRBJ2-7; abundance: few; d_gene: NA; CDR3aa: CATSGGYEQYF; CDR3nt: TGTGCCACCAGTGGAGGGTACGAGCAGTACTTC
v_gene: TRBV4-3; j_gene: TRBJ2-1; abundance: NA; d_gene: NA; CDR3aa: CASSQDGPSYNEQFF; CDR3nt: TGCGCCAGCAGCCAAGATGGCCCTTCCTACAATGAGCAGTTCTTC
v_gene: TRBV7-7; j_gene: TRBJ2-5; abundance: NA; d_gene: TRBD2; CDR3aa: CASSSLAGGVETQYF; CDR3nt: TGTGCTAGCAGCTCTCTAGCGGGAGGAGTTGAGACCCAGTACTTC
v_gene: TRBV28; j_gene: TRBJ1-1; abundance: once; d_gene: NA; CDR3aa: CASSRIWGNTEAFF; CDR3nt: TGTGCCAGCAGCCGAATCTGGGGGAACACTGAAGCTTTCTTT
v_gene: TRBV24-1; j_gene: TRBJ2-7; abundance: NA; d_gene: TRBD1; CDR3aa: CATGTGLTYEQYF; CDR3nt: TGTGCCACCGGGACAGGGCTTACCTACGAGCAGTACTTC
v_gene: TRBV7-2; j_gene: TRBJ2-7; abundance: NA; d_gene: NA; CDR3aa: CASSLAQGPQYF; CDR3nt: TGTGCCAGCAGCTTAGCGCAGGGACCCCAGTACTTC
v_gene: TRBV20-1; j_gene: TRBJ1-5; abundance: NA; d_gene: TRBD1; CDR3aa: CSATGTGRNQPQHF; CDR3nt: TGCAGTGCCACGGGGACAGGGCGCAATCAGCCCCAGCATTTT
v_gene: TRBV7-6; j_gene: TRBJ2-7; abundance: NA; d_gene: TRBD2; CDR3aa: CASSLVAGADEQYF; CDR3nt: TGTGCCAGCAGCTTAGTAGCGGGGGCGGACGAGCAGTACTTC
v_gene: TRBV6-1; j_gene: TRBJ2-3; abundance: NA; d_gene: TRBD1; CDR3aa: CASRQGQGHTDTQYF; CDR3nt: TGTGCCAGCAGACAGGGACAGGGCCACACAGATACGCAGTATTTT
v_gene: TRBV7-2; j_gene: TRBJ1-1; abundance: NA; d_gene: NA; CDR3aa: CASSSGPAAEAFF; CDR3nt: TGTGCCAGCAGCTCCGGACCCGCCGCTGAAGCTTTCTTT
v_gene: TRBV6-1; j_gene: TRBJ1-5; abundance: NA; d_gene: NA; CDR3aa: CASSPPRGNQPQHF; CDR3nt: TGTGCCAGCAGTCCGCCAAGGGGCAATCAGCCCCAGCATTTT
v_gene: TRBV20-1; j_gene: TRBJ2-3; abundance: NA; d_gene: TRBD2; CDR3aa: CSARGGLAGEDTQYF; CDR3nt: TGCAGTGCTAGAGGGGGACTAGCGGGGGAAGATACGCAGTATTTT
v_gene: TRBV6-1; j_gene: TRBJ2-3; abundance: NA; d_gene: NA; CDR3aa: CAAGGVDTQYF; CDR3nt: TGTGCCGCCGGCGGGGTAGATACGCAGTATTTT
v_gene: TRBV20-1; j_gene: TRBJ2-1; abundance: NA; d_gene: TRBD2; CDR3aa: CSARTSGPYNEQFF; CDR3nt: TGCAGTGCTAGGACTAGCGGGCCATACAATGAGCAGTTCTTC
v_gene: TRBV6-5; j_gene: TRBJ1-2; abundance: NA; d_gene: NA; CDR3aa: CASSYSPGSGVGYTF; CDR3nt: TGTGCCAGCAGTTACTCGCCAGGGTCGGGAGTTGGCTACACCTTC
v_gene: TRBV28; j_gene: TRBJ2-7; abundance: NA; d_gene: NA; CDR3aa: CASRSLPLLHSYEQYF; CDR3nt: TGTGCCAGCAGGTCTCTCCCGCTTCTCCACTCCTACGAGCAGTACTTC
v_gene: TRBV28; j_gene: TRBJ2-7; abundance: NA; d_gene: TRBD1; CDR3aa: CASTPQVAGGFLYF; CDR3nt: TGTGCCAGCACACCTCAGGTGGCAGGGGGATTTCTGTACTTC
v_gene: TRBV20-1; j_gene: TRBJ1-2; abundance: NA; d_gene: NA; CDR3aa: CSASPPQGYGYTF; CDR3nt: TGCAGTGCTTCACCACCGCAGGGCTATGGCTACACCTTC
v_gene: TRBV24-1; j_gene: TRBJ1-5; abundance: NA; d_gene: TRBD1; CDR3aa: CATSENTGGSNQPQHF; CDR3nt: TGTGCCACCAGTGAAAACACAGGGGGAAGCAATCAGCCCCAGCATTTT
v_gene: TRBV28; j_gene: TRBJ2-7; abundance: NA; d_gene: NA; CDR3aa: CASSLREVVRGEQYF; CDR3nt: TGTGCCAGCAGTTTACGAGAAGTGGTCCGGGGCGAGCAGTACTTC
v_gene: TRBV24-1; j_gene: TRBJ2-1; abundance: NA; d_gene: TRBD2; CDR3aa: CATSDLGTNSYNEQFF; CDR3nt: TGTGCCACCAGTGATTTGGGGACTAACTCCTACAATGAGCAGTTCTTC
v_gene: TRBV6-1; j_gene: TRBJ2-7; abundance: NA; d_gene: NA; CDR3aa: CASPGVTSYEQYF; CDR3nt: TGTGCCAGCCCGGGAGTGACATCCTACGAGCAGTACTTC
v_gene: TRBV15; j_gene: TRBJ1-5; abundance: NA; d_gene: NA; CDR3aa: CATSPGARGSNQPQHF; CDR3nt: TGTGCCACCAGCCCAGGGGCCAGGGGAAGCAATCAGCCCCAGCATTTT